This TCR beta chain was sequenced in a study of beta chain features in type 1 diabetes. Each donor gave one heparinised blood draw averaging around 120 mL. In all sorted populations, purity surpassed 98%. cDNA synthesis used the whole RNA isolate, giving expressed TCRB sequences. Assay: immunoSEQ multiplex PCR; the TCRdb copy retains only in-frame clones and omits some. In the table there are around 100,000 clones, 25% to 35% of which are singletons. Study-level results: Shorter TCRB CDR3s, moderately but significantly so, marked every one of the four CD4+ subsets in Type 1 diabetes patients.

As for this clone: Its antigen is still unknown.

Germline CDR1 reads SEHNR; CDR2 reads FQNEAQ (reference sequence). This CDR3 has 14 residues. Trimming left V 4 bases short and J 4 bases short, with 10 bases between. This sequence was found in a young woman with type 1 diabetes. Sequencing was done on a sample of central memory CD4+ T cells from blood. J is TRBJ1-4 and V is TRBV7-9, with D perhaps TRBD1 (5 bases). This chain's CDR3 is CASSWGSGNEKLFF. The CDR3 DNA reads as TGTGCCAGCAGCTGGGGCAGTGGTAATGAAAAACTGTTTTTT.